Listed here are 31 T cell receptor beta chains from one sample, sequenced in a study of OX40 agonist ivuxolimab in advanced cancers. Repertoires were generated with immunoSEQ multiplex PCR, while TCRdb's copy carries only in-frame clones and drops some. The table has under 150,000 clones, 80% to 90% seen once. The source was CD4+ or CD8+ T cells sorted from blood, collected in a trial of the OX40 agonist ivuxolimab. These receptors were obtained from an adult with an advanced solid tumor such as melanoma, head and neck, liver or kidney cancer.

The rearrangement joins TRBV28 to TRBJ1-2; 8 bases line up with TRBD1. V lost 6 bases, J lost 0 bases, and 9 bases stayed unmatched. Germline assignment: CDR1 MDHEN and CDR2 SYDVKM. The CDR3 has 16 residues. This CDR3 reads CASRSTGGRTNYGYTF. Here the CDR3 DNA reads TGTGCCAGCAGATCAACAGGGGGAAGGACTAACTATGGCTACACCTTC.

J is TRBJ2-1 and V is TRBV18, with 7 bases lining up with TRBD1. The junction had 12 bases not matched to a gene; V was cut back by 6 bases and J by 7 bases. CDR1 is KGHSH and CDR2 is LQKENI in the germline V gene. The CDR3 has 15 residues. CDR3 bases: TGTGCCAGCTCCCTCTCGCAGGGGGAATGGAATGAGCAGTTCTTC. This encodes CASSLSQGEWNEQFF. Full variable domain (missing parts from reference TRBV18 and TRBJ2-1): NAGVMQNPRHLVRRRGQEARLRCSPMKGHSHVYWYRQLPEEGLKFMVYLQKENIIDESGMPKERFSAEFPKEGPSILRIQQVVRGDSAAYFCASSLSQGEWNEQFFGPGTRLTVL.

This clone appeared a few times. The chain carries TRBV5-1 and TRBJ1-5; no clear D. This CDR3 has 13 amino acids. CDR1 and CDR2 from the germline V gene are SGHRS and YFSETQ. V lost 4 bases and J lost 5, with 10 bases in between. CDR3 sequence: CASSEAGDQPQHF. The CDR3 DNA reads as TGCGCCAGCAGCGAGGCCGGGGATCAGCCCCAGCATTTT. Full variable domain (missing parts from reference TRBV5-1 and TRBJ1-5): KAGVTQTPRYLIKTRGQQVTLSCSPISGHRSVSWYQQTPGQGLQFLFEYFSETQRNKGNFPGRFSGRQFSNSRSEMNVSTLELGDSALYLCASSEAGDQPQHFGDGTRLSIL.

Concerning this clone itself: At the DNA level, this CDR3 is encoded by other sequences in the same sample as well. As DNA, the CDR3 is TGCAGCGCCGGACAGAACTATGGCTACACCTTC. Encoded protein: CSAGQNYGYTF. The chain joins TRBV29-1 to TRBJ1-2; TRBD1 might be the D (6 bases). The V end lost 7 bases, the J end lost 2 bases, and 8 bases lay between the germline ends. This CDR3 is 11 amino acids long. CDR1 and CDR2 (germline): SQVTM, ANQGSEA.

The chain combines TRBV28 with TRBJ2-1; tentative D call: TRBD1 (7 bases). The length of the CDR3 is 12 residues. Per germline, CDR1 MDHEN and CDR2 SYDVKM. Trimming took 8 bases from V and 9 from J, leaving 14 bases between them. CDR3 DNA: TGTGCCAGCGCTCTCAGGGGGGTTGAGCAGTTCTTC. Amino acids: CASALRGVEQFF. The full variable domain, its missing parts supplied by reference TRBV28 and TRBJ2-1, is DVKVTQSSRYLVKRTGEKVFLECVQDMDHENMFWYRQDPGLGLRLIYFSYDVKMKEKGDIPEGYSVSREKKERFSLILESASTNQTSMYLCASALRGVEQFFGPGTRLTVL.

The chain employs TRBV19 and TRBJ1-2, with D possibly matching TRBD1 (5 bases). The CDR3 consists of 12 residues. Germline-derived CDR1 and CDR2 are LNHDA and SQIVND (reference sequence). Trimming took off 10 bases at V and 2 bases at J, with 11 bases between the two ends. The CDR3 bases are TGTGCCATAGGGGACGGAAACTATGGCTACACCTTC. Translating it yields CAIGDGNYGYTF.

The V call is TRBV2, the J call TRBJ2-1; weak D call: TRBD2 (5 bases). Germline lookup yields CDR1 SNHLY and CDR2 FYNNEI. The CDR3 spans 12 residues. V lost 3 bases, J lost 6 bases, and 6 bases lay in between. DNA of the CDR3: TGTGCCAGCAGTGATGGAGGCAATGAGCAGTTCTTC. Translated: CASSDGGNEQFF. Combining the CDR3 with reference TRBV2 and TRBJ2-1 gives the whole variable domain EPEVTQTPSHQVTQMGQEVILRCVPISNHLYFYWYRQILGQKVEFLVSFYNNEISEKSEIFDDQFSVERPDGSNFTLKIRSTKLEDSAMYFCASSDGGNEQFFGPGTRLTVL.

The V and J genes are TRBV9 and TRBJ2-2; TRBD1 is a possible D gene (5 bases). Trimming removed 0 bases from V and 7 bases from J, with 7 bases in between. The CDR3 loop spans 13 amino acids. Germline values: CDR1 SGDLS, CDR2 YYNGEE. For the CDR3, the DNA is TGTGCCAGCAGCGTAGAAGGGGACGGGGAGCTGTTTTTT. The encoded protein is CASSVEGDGELFF.

This clone was seen a single time. The genes are TRBV4-3 and TRBJ1-1; D uncertain. Trimming removed 1 base at V and 7 bases at J, with 10 bases between. The germline V gene encodes CDR1 LGHNA and CDR2 YSLEER. The CDR3 covers 13 residues. Here the CDR3 DNA reads TGCGCCAGCAGCCAAGGGGTAAGGGTTGAAGCTTTCTTT. Translated, it gives CASSQGVRVEAFF.

This chain's CDR3 is CASSLLTSGGYEQYF. In nucleotides, the CDR3 is TGTGCCAGCAGCTTGTTGACTAGCGGGGGGTACGAGCAGTACTTC. The J gene is TRBJ2-7, the V gene TRBV7-2; 13 bases agree with TRBD2. CDR3 length: 15 residues. CDR1 and CDR2 from the germline V gene are SGHTA and FQGNSA. After removal of 3 bases from V and 4 bases from J, the junction contained 3 bases not matched to a gene.

The chain is built from TRBV7-3 and TRBJ1-6; the match to TRBD1 covers 9 bases. The CDR3 is 16 amino acids. The V segment lost 0 bases and the J segment 6 bases; nucleotides outside the gene matches: 3. Germline CDR1 reads SGHTA; CDR2 reads FQGTGA. DNA of the CDR3: TGTGCCAGCAGCTTAACCCCACAGGGGGCTAATTCACCCCTCCACTTT. Its protein is CASSLTPQGANSPLHF.

This chain joins TRBV19 and TRBJ2-2, with TRBD1 matching 9 bases. The CDR3 length is 17 residues. In germline, CDR1 is LNHDA, CDR2 SQIVND (reference sequence). The V gene end was trimmed by 5 bases and the J gene end by 3 bases; junction bases not matched to a gene: 10. In DNA, the CDR3 is TGTGCCAGTAGTGTCCCCGTGGGACAGGGACACACCGGGGAGCTGTTTTTT. Translation: CASSVPVGQGHTGELFF. Looking up the rest from reference TRBV19 and TRBJ2-2 gives the full variable domain: DGGITQSPKYLFRKEGQNVTLSCEQNLNHDAMYWYRQDPGQGLRLIYYSQIVNDFQKGDIAEGYSVSREKKESFPLTVTSAQKNPTAFYLCASSVPVGQGHTGELFFGEGSRLTVL.

The rearrangement uses TRBV5-1 and TRBJ2-7, with D perhaps TRBD2 (5 bases). Germline-derived CDR1 and CDR2 are SGHRS and YFSETQ. V lost 0 bases, J lost 5 bases, and 18 bases lay in between. The CDR3 contains 16 residues. In nucleotides, the CDR3 is TGCGCCAGCAGCTTGGCAAAAGTCGCGACTATGGACGAGCAGTACTTC. Protein product: CASSLAKVATMDEQYF.

V and J are TRBV10-3 and TRBJ1-2, with 9 bases matching TRBD1. Germline CDR1 is ENHRY and CDR2 is SYGVKD. There are 15 residues in the CDR3. The V and J ends lost 0 bases and 4 bases, in that order; junction bases with no gene match: 3. The CDR3 protein is CAISESGTGSYGYTF. The CDR3 coding sequence is TGTGCCATCAGTGAGTCTGGGACAGGGAGCTATGGCTACACCTTC.

This clone was seen more than once but under ten times. The junction and the germline gene differ at one end; a read error may be behind it. The chain links TRBV6-5 to TRBJ2-3; D gene ambiguous. This CDR3 is built from 8 residues. Germline V gene lookup returns CDR1 MNHEY and CDR2 SVGAGI. The CDR3 DNA follows: TGTGCCAACAGTACGCAGTATTTT. It translates to CANSTQYF.

This chain links TRBV28 with TRBJ2-7; D not certain. Trimming shortened V by 5 bases and J by 1 base, and 15 bases separated the two germline ends. Germline-derived CDR1 and CDR2 are MDHEN and SYDVKM. The CDR3 covers 15 residues. Here the CDR3 reads CASSVSGALSYEQYF. The CDR3 DNA follows: TGTGCCAGCAGTGTGTCAGGTGCCTTGTCCTACGAGCAGTACTTC.

V is TRBV5-6 and J is TRBJ2-7, with D perhaps matching TRBD1 or TRBD2 (6 bases each). Germline V gene data show CDR1 as SGHDT and CDR2 as YYEEEE. V was shortened by 6 bases and J by 5 bases, with 18 bases between the two germline ends. The CDR3 spans 14 residues. For the CDR3, the DNA is TGTGCCAGCAACCCTGTGGCAGGGGAGGACGAGCAGTACTTC. It is translated as CASNPVAGEDEQYF.

This chain connects TRBV28 to TRBJ1-6; D remains unclear. Trimming took off 8 bases at V and 10 bases at J, with 15 bases between the two ends. The CDR3 is 13 amino acids. Germline CDR1 reads MDHEN; CDR2 reads SYDVKM. The CDR3 here is CASQGSGGSPLHF. The CDR3 coding sequence is TGTGCCAGCCAAGGGTCCGGCGGGTCACCCCTCCACTTT.

This clone was recorded a few times. The chain carries TRBV7-2 and TRBJ1-2, with D possibly being TRBD1 (5 bases). Trimming removed 4 bases at V and 4 bases at J, with 13 bases between. Germline V gene data show CDR1 as SGHTA and CDR2 as FQGNSA. The CDR3 has 14 amino acids. The CDR3 sequence is CASSSVGAGYGYTF. In DNA, the CDR3 is TGTGCCAGCAGCTCCGTCGGGGCGGGCTATGGCTACACCTTC. Complete variable domain (other parts from reference TRBV7-2 and TRBJ1-2): GAGVSQSPSNKVTEKGKDVELRCDPISGHTALYWYRQSLGQGLEFLIYFQGNSAPDKSGLPSDRFSAERTGGSVSTLTIQRTQQEDSAVYLCASSSVGAGYGYTFGSGTRLTVV.

The chain uses TRBV28 and TRBJ2-3, with 7 bases lining up with TRBD2. The germline V gene encodes CDR1 MDHEN and CDR2 SYDVKM. Trimming took 5 bases from V and 5 from J; bases not matched to a gene: 13. This CDR3 has 16 residues. CDR3 nucleotide sequence: TGTGCCAGCAGTCCGTACGGCGGGGGTTCGGAAGATACGCAGTATTTT. This codes for CASSPYGGGSEDTQYF. Combining the CDR3 with reference TRBV28 and TRBJ2-3 gives the whole variable domain DVKVTQSSRYLVKRTGEKVFLECVQDMDHENMFWYRQDPGLGLRLIYFSYDVKMKEKGDIPEGYSVSREKKERFSLILESASTNQTSMYLCASSPYGGGSEDTQYFGPGTRLTVL.

The gene calls are TRBV30 and TRBJ1-2; D remains ambiguous. CDR1 is GTSNPN and CDR2 is SVGIG in the germline V gene (reference sequence). V lost 3 bases, J lost 4 bases, and 39 bases lay in between. This CDR3 is 22 amino acids long. The CDR3 DNA reads TGTGCCTGGAGGCAAAGTTTTAAGTGGACGCTGGATCACCGCCCTTTGTCCTATGGCTACACCTTC. Translating it yields CAWRQSFKWTLDHRPLSYGYTF.

This chain uses TRBV4-1 with TRBJ2-5, with unresolved D. The V and J ends lost 4 bases and 2 bases respectively, with 11 bases between them. Germline CDR1 reads MGHRA; CDR2 reads YSYEKL. The CDR3 contains 14 residues. CDR3 DNA sequence: TGCGCCAGCAGCCTAATGGACGGGCAAGAGACCCAGTACTTC. Protein: CASSLMDGQETQYF.

The rearrangement joins TRBV7-2 to TRBJ1-5, with D unclear. The CDR3 has 17 residues. In germline, CDR1 is SGHTA, CDR2 FQGNSA. V was pared by 5 bases and J by 1 base, with 18 bases between. CDR3 protein: CASSQQAGRESNQPQHF. CDR3 nucleotide sequence: TGTGCCAGCAGCCAGCAGGCGGGGAGAGAGAGCAATCAGCCCCAGCATTTT.

The chain links TRBV11-3 to TRBJ2-2; D is perhaps TRBD2 (5 bases). CDR1 and CDR2 from the germline V gene are SGHNT and YENEEA. The ends were cut back, 5 bases at V and 4 bases at J, with 11 bases in the middle. The CDR3 spans 14 residues. The CDR3 nucleotides read TGTGCCAGCAGCCGAGGACGGGGCACCGGGGAGCTGTTTTTT. This translates into CASSRGRGTGELFF. Variable domain in full (rest from reference TRBV11-3 and TRBJ2-2): EAGVVQSPRYKIIEKKQPVAFWCNPISGHNTLYWYLQNLGQGPELLIRYENEEAVDDSQLPKDRFSAERLKGVDSTLKIQPAELGDSAVYLCASSRGRGTGELFFGEGSRLTVL.

This clone was picked up one time. For the CDR3, the DNA is TGTGCCAGCAGCTCCGGGGACAGTAGTAATTCACCCCTCCACTTT. As protein: CASSSGDSSNSPLHF. The chain has TRBV11-2 and TRBJ1-6; 7 bases are a match to TRBD1. The CDR3 totals 15 residues. Trimming at V came to 4 bases and at J to 6 bases, leaving 6 bases not matched to a gene. Germline V gene sequence: CDR1 SGHAT, CDR2 FQNNGV. Variable domain in full (rest from reference TRBV11-2 and TRBJ1-6): EAGVAQSPRYKIIEKRQSVAFWCNPISGHATLYWYQQILGQGPKLLIQFQNNGVVDDSQLPKDRFSAERLKGVDSTLKIQPAKLEDSAVYLCASSSGDSSNSPLHFGNGTRLTVT.

The V call is TRBV18, the J call TRBJ2-1, with 7 bases aligning to TRBD2. V dropped 3 bases and J dropped 7; count of bases not matched to a gene: 15. This CDR3 is 17 amino acids long. CDR1 is KGHSH, CDR2 LQKENI, per germline. The CDR3 protein is CASSPEPAGRAHNEQFF. The DNA for the CDR3 is TGTGCCAGCTCACCGGAGCCAGCGGGGCGGGCCCATAATGAGCAGTTCTTC. The full variable domain, its missing parts supplied by reference TRBV18 and TRBJ2-1, is NAGVMQNPRHLVRRRGQEARLRCSPMKGHSHVYWYRQLPEEGLKFMVYLQKENIIDESGMPKERFSAEFPKEGPSILRIQQVVRGDSAAYFCASSPEPAGRAHNEQFFGPGTRLTVL.

The rearrangement uses TRBV27 and TRBJ2-1; D not certain. CDR1 and CDR2 from the germline V gene are MNHEY and SMNVEV (reference sequence). The CDR3 sequence is 14 residues long. Trimming took 8 bases from V and 10 from J, leaving 21 bases between them. The CDR3 protein is CASRPFSSTREQFF. CDR3 bases: TGTGCCAGCCGACCCTTTTCAAGCACAAGGGAGCAGTTCTTC.

This sequence joins TRBV7-2 and TRBJ1-5; D not resolved. This CDR3 spans 13 amino acids. Trimming took 3 bases from V and 5 from J, leaving 8 bases between them. Per germline, CDR1 SGHTA and CDR2 FQGNSA. CDR3 sequence reads: CASSLQDDQPQHF. The CDR3 DNA reads as TGTGCCAGCAGCTTGCAAGATGATCAGCCCCAGCATTTT.

V is TRBV5-1 and J is TRBJ1-2; D unresolved. The CDR3 is 14 amino acids. Per the germline V gene, CDR1 is SGHRS and CDR2 is YFSETQ. V was trimmed by 5 bases and J by 7 bases, leaving 18 bases between them. The CDR3 nucleotides read TGCGCCAGCAGTTTCAACCGACAATCGGGTGGCTACACCTTC. Translating gives CASSFNRQSGGYTF.

The chain joins TRBV6-1 to TRBJ1-5; 7 positions match TRBD1. Germline V lookup: CDR1 MNHNS, CDR2 SASEGT. Germline trimming cut 5 bases from V and 0 bases from J; bases unmatched to any gene: 4. The CDR3 sequence is 15 residues long. The CDR3 loop is CASSMDRISNQPQHF. The CDR3 region has the DNA TGTGCCAGCAGTATGGACAGGATTAGCAATCAGCCCCAGCATTTT.

V and J are TRBV4-3 and TRBJ1-1, with unresolved D. V was clipped by 0 bases and J by 3 bases, with 11 bases between them. The CDR3 totals 15 residues. Germline CDR1 and CDR2: LGHNA and YSLEER. The CDR3 loop is CASSQEPAGYTEAFF. As DNA, the CDR3 is TGCGCCAGCAGCCAAGAACCTGCAGGCTACACTGAAGCTTTCTTT.